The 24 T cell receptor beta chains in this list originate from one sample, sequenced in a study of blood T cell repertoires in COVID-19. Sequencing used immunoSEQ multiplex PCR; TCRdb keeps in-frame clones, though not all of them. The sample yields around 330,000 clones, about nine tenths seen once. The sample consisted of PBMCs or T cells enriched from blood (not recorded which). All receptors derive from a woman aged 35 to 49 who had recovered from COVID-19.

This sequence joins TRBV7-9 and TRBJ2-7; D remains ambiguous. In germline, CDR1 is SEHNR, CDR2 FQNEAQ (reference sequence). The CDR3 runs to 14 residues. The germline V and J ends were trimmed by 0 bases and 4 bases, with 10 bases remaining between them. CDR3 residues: CASSLAENWYEQYF. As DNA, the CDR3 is TGTGCCAGCAGCTTAGCGGAGAATTGGTACGAGCAGTACTTC.

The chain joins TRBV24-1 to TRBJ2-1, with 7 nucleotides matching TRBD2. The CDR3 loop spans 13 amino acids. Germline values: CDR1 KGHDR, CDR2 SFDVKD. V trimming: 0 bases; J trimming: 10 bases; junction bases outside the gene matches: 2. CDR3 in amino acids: CATSDLRAGEQFF. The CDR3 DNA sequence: TGTGCCACCAGTGATTTGAGAGCGGGAGAGCAGTTCTTC.

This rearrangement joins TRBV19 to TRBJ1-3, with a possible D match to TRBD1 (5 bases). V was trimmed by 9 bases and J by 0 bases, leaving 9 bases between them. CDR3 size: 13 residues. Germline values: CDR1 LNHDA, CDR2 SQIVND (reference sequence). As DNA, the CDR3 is TGTGCCAGCAGGGTTTCCTCTGGAAACACCATATATTTT. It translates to CASRVSSGNTIYF. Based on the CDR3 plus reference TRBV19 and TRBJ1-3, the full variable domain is DGGITQSPKYLFRKEGQNVTLSCEQNLNHDAMYWYRQDPGQGLRLIYYSQIVNDFQKGDIAEGYSVSREKKESFPLTVTSAQKNPTAFYLCASRVSSGNTIYFGEGSWLTVV.

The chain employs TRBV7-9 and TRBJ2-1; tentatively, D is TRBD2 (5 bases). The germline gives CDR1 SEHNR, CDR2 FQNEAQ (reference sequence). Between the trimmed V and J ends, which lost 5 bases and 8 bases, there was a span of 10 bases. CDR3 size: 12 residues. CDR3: CASSLGVDEQFF. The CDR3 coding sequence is TGTGCCAGCAGCCTGGGAGTCGATGAGCAGTTCTTC.

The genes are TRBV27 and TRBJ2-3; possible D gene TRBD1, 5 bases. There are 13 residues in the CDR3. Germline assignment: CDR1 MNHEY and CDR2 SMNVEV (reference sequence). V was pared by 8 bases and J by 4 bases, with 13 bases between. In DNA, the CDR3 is TGTGCCAGCGGTAATCAGGGTTCAGATACGCAGTATTTT. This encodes CASGNQGSDTQYF.

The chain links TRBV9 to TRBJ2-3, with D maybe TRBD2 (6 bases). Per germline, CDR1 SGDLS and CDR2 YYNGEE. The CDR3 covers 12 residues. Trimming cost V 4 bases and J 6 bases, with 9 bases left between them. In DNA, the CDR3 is TGTGCCAGCAGCCCAGGGAGGGATACGCAGTATTTT. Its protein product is CASSPGRDTQYF.

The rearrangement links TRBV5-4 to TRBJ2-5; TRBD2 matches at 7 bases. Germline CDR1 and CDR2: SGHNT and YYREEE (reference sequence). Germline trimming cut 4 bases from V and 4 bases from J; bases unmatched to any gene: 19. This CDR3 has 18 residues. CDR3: CASSPDLFKRGGRETQYF. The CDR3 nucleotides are TGTGCCAGCAGCCCGGATCTCTTTAAGCGGGGTGGTAGAGAGACCCAGTACTTC.

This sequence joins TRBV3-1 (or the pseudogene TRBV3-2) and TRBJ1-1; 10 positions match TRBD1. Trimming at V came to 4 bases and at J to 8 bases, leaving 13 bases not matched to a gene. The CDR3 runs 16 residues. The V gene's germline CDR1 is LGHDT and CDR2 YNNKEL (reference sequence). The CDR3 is CASSPHPTGGRGEAFF. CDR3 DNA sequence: TGTGCCAGCAGCCCGCATCCGACAGGGGGCAGAGGAGAAGCTTTCTTT.

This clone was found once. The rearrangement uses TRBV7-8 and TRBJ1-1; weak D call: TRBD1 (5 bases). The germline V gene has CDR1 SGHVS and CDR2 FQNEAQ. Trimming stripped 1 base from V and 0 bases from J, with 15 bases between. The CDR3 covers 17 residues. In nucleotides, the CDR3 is TGTGCCAGCAGCTTAGGGGCAGGGTACAGAATGAACACTGAAGCTTTCTTT. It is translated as CASSLGAGYRMNTEAFF.

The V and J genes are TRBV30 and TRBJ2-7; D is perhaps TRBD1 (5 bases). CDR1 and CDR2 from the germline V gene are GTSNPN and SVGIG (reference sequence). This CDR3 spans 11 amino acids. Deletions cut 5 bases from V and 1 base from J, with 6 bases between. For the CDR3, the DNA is TGTGCCTGGGGGGCATCCTACGAGCAGTACTTC. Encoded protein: CAWGASYEQYF.

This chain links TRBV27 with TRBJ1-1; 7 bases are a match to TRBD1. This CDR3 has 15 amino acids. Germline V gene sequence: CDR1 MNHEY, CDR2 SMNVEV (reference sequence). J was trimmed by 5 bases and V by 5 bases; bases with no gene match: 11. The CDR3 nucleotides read TGTGCCAGCAGTGACCAAGACAGGGCGGGTACTGAAGCTTTCTTT. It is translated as CASSDQDRAGTEAFF.

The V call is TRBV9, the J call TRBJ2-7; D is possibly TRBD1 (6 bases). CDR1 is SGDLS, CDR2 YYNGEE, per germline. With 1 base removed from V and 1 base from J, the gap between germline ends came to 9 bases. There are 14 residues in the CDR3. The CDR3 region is CASSVRDTSYEQYF. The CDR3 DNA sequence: TGTGCCAGCAGCGTACGGGACACTTCCTACGAGCAGTACTTC.

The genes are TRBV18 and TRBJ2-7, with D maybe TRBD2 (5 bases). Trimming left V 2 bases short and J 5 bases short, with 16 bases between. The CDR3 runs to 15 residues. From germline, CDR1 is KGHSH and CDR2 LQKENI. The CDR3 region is CASSPGIEGIDEQYF. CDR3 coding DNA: TGTGCCAGCTCACCAGGTATCGAGGGAATAGACGAGCAGTACTTC.

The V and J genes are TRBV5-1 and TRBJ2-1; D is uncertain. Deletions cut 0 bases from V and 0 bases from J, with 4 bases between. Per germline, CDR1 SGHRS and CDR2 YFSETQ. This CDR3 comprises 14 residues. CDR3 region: CASSLGNSYNEQFF. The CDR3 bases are TGCGCCAGCAGCTTGGGTAACTCCTACAATGAGCAGTTCTTC. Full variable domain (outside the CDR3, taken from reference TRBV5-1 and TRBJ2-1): KAGVTQTPRYLIKTRGQQVTLSCSPISGHRSVSWYQQTPGQGLQFLFEYFSETQRNKGNFPGRFSGRQFSNSRSEMNVSTLELGDSALYLCASSLGNSYNEQFFGPGTRLTVL.

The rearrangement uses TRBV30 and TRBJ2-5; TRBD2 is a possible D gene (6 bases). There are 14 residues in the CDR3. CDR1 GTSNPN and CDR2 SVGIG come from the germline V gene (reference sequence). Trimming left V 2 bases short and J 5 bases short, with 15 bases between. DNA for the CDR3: TGTGCCTGGAGTCGGGGGACCGCGGTCGAGACCCAGTACTTC. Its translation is CAWSRGTAVETQYF.

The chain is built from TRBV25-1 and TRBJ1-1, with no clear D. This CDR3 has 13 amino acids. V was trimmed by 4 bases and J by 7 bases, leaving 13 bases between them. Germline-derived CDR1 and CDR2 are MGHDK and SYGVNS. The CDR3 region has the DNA TGTGCCAGCAGTGTGGGGAGAACGGTTGAAGCTTTCTTT. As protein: CASSVGRTVEAFF.

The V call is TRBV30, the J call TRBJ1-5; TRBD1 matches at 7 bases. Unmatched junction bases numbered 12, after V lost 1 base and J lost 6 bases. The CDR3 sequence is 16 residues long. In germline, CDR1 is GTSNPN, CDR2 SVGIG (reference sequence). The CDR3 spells CAWSEGTASKGQPQHF. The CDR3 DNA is TGTGCCTGGAGTGAAGGGACAGCCTCAAAGGGTCAGCCCCAGCATTTT.

CDR3 loop: CASSGTGTGVYEQYF. Here the CDR3 DNA reads TGTGCCAGCAGTGGCACCGGGACAGGGGTTTACGAGCAGTACTTC. The rearrangement links TRBV27 to TRBJ2-7, with TRBD1 matching over 10 bases. J lost 4 bases, V lost 5 bases, and 8 bases had no gene match. Germline assignment: CDR1 MNHEY and CDR2 SMNVEV (reference sequence). CDR3 length: 15 residues.

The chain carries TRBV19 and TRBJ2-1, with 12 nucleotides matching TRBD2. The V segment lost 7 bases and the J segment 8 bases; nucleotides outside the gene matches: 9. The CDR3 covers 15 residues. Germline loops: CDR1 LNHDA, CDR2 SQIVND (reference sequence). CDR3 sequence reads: CASTPLAGGPHEQFF. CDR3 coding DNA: TGTGCCAGTACCCCCCTAGCGGGAGGGCCCCATGAGCAGTTCTTC.

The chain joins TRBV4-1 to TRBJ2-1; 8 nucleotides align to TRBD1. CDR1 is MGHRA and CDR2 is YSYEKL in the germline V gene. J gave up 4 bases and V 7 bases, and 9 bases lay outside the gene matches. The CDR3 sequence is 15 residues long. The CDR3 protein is CASTAGQGNYNEQFF. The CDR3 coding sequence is TGCGCCAGCACCGCAGGACAGGGAAATTACAATGAGCAGTTCTTC.

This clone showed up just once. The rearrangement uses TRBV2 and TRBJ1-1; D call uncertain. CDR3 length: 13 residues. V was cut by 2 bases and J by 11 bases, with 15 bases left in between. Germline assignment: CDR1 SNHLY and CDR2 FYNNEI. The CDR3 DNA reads TGTGCCAGCAGTGAAACCGACGGGAGAGGGGCTTTCTTT. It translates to CASSETDGRGAFF.

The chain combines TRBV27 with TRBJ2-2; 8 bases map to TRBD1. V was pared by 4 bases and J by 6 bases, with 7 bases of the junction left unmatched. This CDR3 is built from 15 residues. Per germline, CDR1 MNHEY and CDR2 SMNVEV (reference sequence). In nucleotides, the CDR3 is TGTGCCAGCAGTTCGTCCAGGGGGCGGGCCGGGGAGCTGTTTTTT. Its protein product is CASSSSRGRAGELFF.

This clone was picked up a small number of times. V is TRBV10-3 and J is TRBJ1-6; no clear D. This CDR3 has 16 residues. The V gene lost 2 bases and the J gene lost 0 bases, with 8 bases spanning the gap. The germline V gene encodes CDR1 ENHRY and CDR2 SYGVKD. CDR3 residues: CAISEGRSSYNSPLHF. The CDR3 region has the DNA TGTGCCATCAGTGAGGGCAGAAGCTCCTATAATTCACCCCTCCACTTT.

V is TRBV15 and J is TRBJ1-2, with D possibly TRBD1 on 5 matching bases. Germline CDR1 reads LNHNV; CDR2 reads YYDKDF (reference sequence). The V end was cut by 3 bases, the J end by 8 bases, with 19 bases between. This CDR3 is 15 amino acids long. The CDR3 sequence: CATSRESGNLGGYTF. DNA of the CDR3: TGTGCCACCAGCAGGGAATCAGGGAATCTAGGGGGCTACACCTTC.